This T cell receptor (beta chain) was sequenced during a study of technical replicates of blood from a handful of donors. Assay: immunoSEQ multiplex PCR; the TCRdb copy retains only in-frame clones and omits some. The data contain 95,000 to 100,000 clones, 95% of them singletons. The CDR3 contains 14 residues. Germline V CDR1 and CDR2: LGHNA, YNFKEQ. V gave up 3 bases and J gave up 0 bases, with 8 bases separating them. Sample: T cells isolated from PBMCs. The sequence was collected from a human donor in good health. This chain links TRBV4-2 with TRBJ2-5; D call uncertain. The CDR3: CASSHEAYQETQYF. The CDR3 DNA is TGTGCCAGCAGCCACGAGGCGTACCAAGAGACCCAGTACTTC.